This T cell receptor beta chain stems from a study of shared clonotypes between healthy human individuals. Overall study findings and caveats: At large depth, rarefaction still showed sorted-subset sequencing to be incomplete.

The V gene end was trimmed by 1 base and the J gene end by 6 bases; junction bases not matched to a gene: 12. The CDR3 length is 19 residues. Germline V gives CDR1 SEHNR, CDR2 FQNEAQ (reference sequence). With regard to this clone: No antigen is known for it.

Several immunoSEQ plates held equal portions of the genomic DNA taken from each subset. TCRdb's copy holds only in-frame clones and misses some; the assay was immunoSEQ multiplex PCR. The sample includes a few million clones, around 92% of them seen just once. The sample consisted of naive CD4+ T cells from PBMCs. Subset in this sample: CD45RA+ positively selected. The sequence was collected from a man aged 18 to 29 in good health. Some clones in this sample may be carry-over from other donors' samples. The chain recombines TRBV7-9 with TRBJ2-1; TRBD2 matches at 13 bases. The CDR3 is CASSLVILAGGLVGNEQFF. The CDR3, as DNA: TGTGCCAGCAGCTTAGTTATACTAGCGGGAGGGCTAGTTGGCAATGAGCAGTTCTTC.